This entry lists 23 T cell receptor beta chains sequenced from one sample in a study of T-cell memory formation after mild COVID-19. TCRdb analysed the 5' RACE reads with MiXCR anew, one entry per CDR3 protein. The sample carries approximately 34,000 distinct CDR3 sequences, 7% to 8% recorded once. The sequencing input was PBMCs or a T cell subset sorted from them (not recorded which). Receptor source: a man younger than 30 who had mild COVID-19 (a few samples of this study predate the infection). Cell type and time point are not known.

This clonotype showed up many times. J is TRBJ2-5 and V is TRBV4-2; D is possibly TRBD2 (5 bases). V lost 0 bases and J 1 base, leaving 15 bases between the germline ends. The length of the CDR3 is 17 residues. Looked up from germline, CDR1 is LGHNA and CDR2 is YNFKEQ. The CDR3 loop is CASSQDPVGAPQETQYF. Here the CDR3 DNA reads TGTGCCAGCAGCCAAGACCCGGTGGGAGCGCCCCAAGAGACCCAGTACTTC.

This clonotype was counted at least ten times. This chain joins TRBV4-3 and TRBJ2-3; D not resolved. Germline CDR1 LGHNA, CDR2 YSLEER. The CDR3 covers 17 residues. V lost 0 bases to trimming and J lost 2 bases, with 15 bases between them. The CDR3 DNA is TGCGCCAGCAGCCAAGATAAGGCTAGTGATCTCACAGATACGCAGTATTTT. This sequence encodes CASSQDKASDLTDTQYF.

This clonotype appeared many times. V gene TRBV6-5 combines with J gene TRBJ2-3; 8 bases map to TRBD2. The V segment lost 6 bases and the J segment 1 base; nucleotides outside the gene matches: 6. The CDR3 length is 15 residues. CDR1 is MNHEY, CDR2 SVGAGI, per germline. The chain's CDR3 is CASSVAGKGTDTQYF. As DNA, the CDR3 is TGTGCCAGCAGCGTAGCGGGGAAGGGCACAGATACGCAGTATTTT.

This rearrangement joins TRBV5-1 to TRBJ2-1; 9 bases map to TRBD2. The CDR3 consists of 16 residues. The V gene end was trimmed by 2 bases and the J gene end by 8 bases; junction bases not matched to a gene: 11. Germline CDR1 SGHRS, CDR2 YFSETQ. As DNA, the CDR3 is TGCGCCAGCAGCTTATCCCCTGCGGGGGGGCAAGATGAGCAGTTCTTC. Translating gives CASSLSPAGGQDEQFF.

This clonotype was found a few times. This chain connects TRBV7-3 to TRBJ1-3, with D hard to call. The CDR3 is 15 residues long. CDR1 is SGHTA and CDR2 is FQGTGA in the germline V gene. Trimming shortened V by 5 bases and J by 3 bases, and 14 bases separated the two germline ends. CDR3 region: CASSAHGSHGNTIYF. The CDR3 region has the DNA TGTGCCAGCAGCGCCCACGGGTCTCATGGAAACACCATATATTTT.

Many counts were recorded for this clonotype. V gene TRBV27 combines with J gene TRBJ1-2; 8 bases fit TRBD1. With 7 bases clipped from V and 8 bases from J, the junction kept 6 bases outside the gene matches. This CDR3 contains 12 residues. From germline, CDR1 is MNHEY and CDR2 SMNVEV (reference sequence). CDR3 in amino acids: CASKTGGEGYTF. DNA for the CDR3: TGTGCCAGCAAAACAGGGGGGGAAGGCTACACCTTC.

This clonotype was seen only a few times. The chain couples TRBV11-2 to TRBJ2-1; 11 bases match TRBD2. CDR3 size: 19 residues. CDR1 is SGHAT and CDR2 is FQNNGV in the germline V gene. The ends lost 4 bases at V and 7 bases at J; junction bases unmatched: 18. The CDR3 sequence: CASSWGYRLAGGRGNEQFF. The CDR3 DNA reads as TGTGCCAGCAGCTGGGGTTACCGGCTAGCGGGGGGTCGGGGAAATGAGCAGTTCTTC. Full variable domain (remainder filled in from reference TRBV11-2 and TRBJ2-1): EAGVAQSPRYKIIEKRQSVAFWCNPISGHATLYWYQQILGQGPKLLIQFQNNGVVDDSQLPKDRFSAERLKGVDSTLKIQPAKLEDSAVYLCASSWGYRLAGGRGNEQFFGPGTRLTVL.

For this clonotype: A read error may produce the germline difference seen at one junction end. The CDR3: CACRTQGPGIEQFF. The CDR3, as DNA: TGTGCCTGCAGGACGCAAGGCCCGGGGATTGAGCAGTTCTTC. The chain is built from TRBV6-1 and TRBJ2-1; D possibly corresponds to TRBD2 (5 bases). Germline values: CDR1 MNHNS, CDR2 SASEGT. The CDR3 runs 14 residues.

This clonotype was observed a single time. Here the CDR3 reads CASSVASGPETQYF. The CDR3 DNA follows: TGTGCCAGCAGCGTAGCCTCAGGCCCTGAGACCCAGTACTTC. The J gene is TRBJ2-1, the V gene TRBV9, with unresolved D. The J call is in doubt because the DNA end fits TRBJ2-5 better. This CDR3 is built from 14 residues. The V gene's germline CDR1 is SGDLS and CDR2 YYNGEE.

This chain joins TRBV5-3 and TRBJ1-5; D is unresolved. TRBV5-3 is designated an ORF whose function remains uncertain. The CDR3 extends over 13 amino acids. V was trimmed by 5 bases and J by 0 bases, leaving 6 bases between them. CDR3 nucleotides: TGTGCCAGAAGAGGAAATAGCAATCAGCCCCAGCATTTT. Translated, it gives CARRGNSNQPQHF.

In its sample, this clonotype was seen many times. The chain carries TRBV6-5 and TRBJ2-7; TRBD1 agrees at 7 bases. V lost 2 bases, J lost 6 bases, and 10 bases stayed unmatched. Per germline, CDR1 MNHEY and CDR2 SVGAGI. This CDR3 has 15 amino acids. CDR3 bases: TGTGCCAGCAGTTACGTAGGGGTAGGGGGCAGCGAGCAGTACTTC. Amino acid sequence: CASSYVGVGGSEQYF.

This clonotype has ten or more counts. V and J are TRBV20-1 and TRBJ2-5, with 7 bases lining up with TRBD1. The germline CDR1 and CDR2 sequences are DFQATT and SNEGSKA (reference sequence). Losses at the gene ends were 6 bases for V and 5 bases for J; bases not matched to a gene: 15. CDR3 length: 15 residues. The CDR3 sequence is CSAPQFGTVGETQYF. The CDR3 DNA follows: TGCAGTGCGCCGCAATTCGGGACAGTAGGGGAGACCCAGTACTTC.

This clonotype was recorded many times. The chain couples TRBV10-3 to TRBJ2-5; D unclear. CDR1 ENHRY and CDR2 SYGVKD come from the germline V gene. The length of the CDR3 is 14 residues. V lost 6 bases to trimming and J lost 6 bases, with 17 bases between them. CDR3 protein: CAISRDIGTQTQYF. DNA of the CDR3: TGTGCCATCAGCAGAGATATAGGAACTCAGACCCAGTACTTC.

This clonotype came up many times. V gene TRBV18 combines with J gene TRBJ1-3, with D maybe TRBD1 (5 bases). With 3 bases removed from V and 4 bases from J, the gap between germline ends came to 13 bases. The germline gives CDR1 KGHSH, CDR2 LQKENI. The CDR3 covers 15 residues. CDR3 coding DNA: TGTGCCAGCTCACCCGGGGCAGGCCGCGGAAACACCATATATTTT. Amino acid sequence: CASSPGAGRGNTIYF.

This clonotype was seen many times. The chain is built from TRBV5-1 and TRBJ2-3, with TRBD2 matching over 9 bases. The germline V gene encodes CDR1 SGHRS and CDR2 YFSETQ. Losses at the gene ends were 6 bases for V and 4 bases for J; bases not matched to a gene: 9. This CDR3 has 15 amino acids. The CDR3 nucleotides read TGCGCCAGCACCACGGGACTAGCAGTGTCAGATACGCAGTATTTT. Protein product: CASTTGLAVSDTQYF.

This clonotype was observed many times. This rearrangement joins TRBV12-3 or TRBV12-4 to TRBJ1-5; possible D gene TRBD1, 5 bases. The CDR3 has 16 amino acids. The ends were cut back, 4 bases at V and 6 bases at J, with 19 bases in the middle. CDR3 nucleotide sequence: TGTGCCAGCAGTTATAGCCCCGCAGGGTTGAGTCAGCCCCAGCATTTT. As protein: CASSYSPAGLSQPQHF.

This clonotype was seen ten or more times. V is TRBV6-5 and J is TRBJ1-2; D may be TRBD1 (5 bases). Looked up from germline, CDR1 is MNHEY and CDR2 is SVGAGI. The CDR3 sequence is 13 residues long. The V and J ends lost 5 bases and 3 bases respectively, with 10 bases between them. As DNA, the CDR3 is TGTGCCAGCAGTCGTGGGGCAGACTATGGCTACACCTTC. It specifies CASSRGADYGYTF.

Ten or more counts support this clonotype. Here the CDR3 DNA reads TGTGCCAGCAGCCAAGATCGGACTCCTAATAATGAAAAACTGTTTTTT. Translation: CASSQDRTPNNEKLFF. The chain has TRBV4-2 and TRBJ1-4; D is unclear. The V and J ends lost 0 bases and 4 bases respectively, with 12 bases between them. The CDR3 is made up of 16 amino acids. Germline CDR1 is LGHNA and CDR2 is YNFKEQ.

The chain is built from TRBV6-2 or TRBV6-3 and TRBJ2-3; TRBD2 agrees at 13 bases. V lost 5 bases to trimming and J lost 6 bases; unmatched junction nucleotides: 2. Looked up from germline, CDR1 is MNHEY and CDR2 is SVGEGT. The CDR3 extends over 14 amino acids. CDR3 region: CASSTTSGGDTQYF. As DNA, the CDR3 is TGTGCCAGCAGTACGACTAGCGGGGGGGATACGCAGTATTTT.

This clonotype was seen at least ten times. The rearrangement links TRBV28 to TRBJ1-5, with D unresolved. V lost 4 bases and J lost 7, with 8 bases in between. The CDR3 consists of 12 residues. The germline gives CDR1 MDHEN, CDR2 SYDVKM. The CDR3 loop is CASSYYRQPQHF. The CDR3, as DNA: TGTGCCAGCAGTTATTACCGGCAGCCCCAGCATTTT.

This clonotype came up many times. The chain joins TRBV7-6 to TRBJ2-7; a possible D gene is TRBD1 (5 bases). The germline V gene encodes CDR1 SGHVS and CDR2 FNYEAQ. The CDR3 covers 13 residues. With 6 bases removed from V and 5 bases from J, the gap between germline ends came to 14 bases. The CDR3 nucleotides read TGTGCCAGCAGACCCTTGGGGCCCCACGAGCAGTACTTC. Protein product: CASRPLGPHEQYF.

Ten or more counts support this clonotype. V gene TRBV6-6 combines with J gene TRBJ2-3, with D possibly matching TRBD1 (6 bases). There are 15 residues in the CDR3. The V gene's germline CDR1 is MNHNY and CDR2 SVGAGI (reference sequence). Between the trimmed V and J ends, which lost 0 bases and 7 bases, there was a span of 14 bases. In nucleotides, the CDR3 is TGTGCCAGCAGTTACTCGAGGTGGGGACACAATACGCAGTATTTT. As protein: CASSYSRWGHNTQYF.

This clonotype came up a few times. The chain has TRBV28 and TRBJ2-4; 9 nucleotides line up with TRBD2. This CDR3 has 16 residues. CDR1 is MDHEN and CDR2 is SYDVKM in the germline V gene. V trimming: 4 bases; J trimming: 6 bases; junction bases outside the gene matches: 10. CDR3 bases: TGTGCCAGCAGTTCATCGGTGGGGCGGGGGGGAAACATTCAGTACTTC. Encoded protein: CASSSSVGRGGNIQYF.